The 29 T cell receptor beta chains given below trace back to one sample, sequenced in a study of blood T cell repertoires in COVID-19. Generated by immunoSEQ multiplex PCR, the TCRdb table keeps only in-frame clones and is missing some. The table lists under 75,000 clones, about 78% of them singletons, with 50% in the top ten. Sample: peripheral blood. All receptors come from an elderly woman with acute or convalescent COVID-19.

The CDR3 DNA is TGTGCCAGCAGCCGATCTGCGGGACTAGCGGGTTACGGGGAGCTGTTTTTT. Residues: CASSRSAGLAGYGELFF. The chain is built from TRBV14 and TRBJ2-2; TRBD2 aligns across 12 bases. The germline V gene encodes CDR1 SGHDN and CDR2 FVKESK. The CDR3 sequence is 17 residues long. With 4 bases clipped from V and 7 bases from J, the junction kept 10 bases outside the gene matches.

The sample holds a few counts of this clone. The rearrangement uses TRBV7-3 and TRBJ2-2, with a possible D match to TRBD1 (6 bases). CDR3 length: 14 residues. Trimming cost V 5 bases and J 2 bases, with 9 bases left between them. Germline CDR1 reads SGHTA; CDR2 reads FQGTGA. CDR3: CASSPDSNTGELFF. CDR3 in DNA: TGTGCCAGCAGCCCGGACAGCAACACCGGGGAGCTGTTTTTT.

V is TRBV18 and J is TRBJ2-7, with 8 bases lining up with TRBD2. CDR1 and CDR2 from the germline V gene are KGHSH and LQKENI. V dropped 5 bases and J dropped 4; count of bases not matched to a gene: 10. The CDR3 extends over 15 amino acids. The CDR3 reads CASSTTSGPQYEQYF. Written as DNA, the CDR3 is TGTGCCAGCTCAACAACTAGCGGCCCCCAGTACGAGCAGTACTTC. Based on the CDR3 plus reference TRBV18 and TRBJ2-7, the full variable domain is NAGVMQNPRHLVRRRGQEARLRCSPMKGHSHVYWYRQLPEEGLKFMVYLQKENIIDESGMPKERFSAEFPKEGPSILRIQQVVRGDSAAYFCASSTTSGPQYEQYFGPGTRLTVT.

V gene TRBV24-1 combines with J gene TRBJ1-1; D perhaps matches TRBD1 (6 bases). V was trimmed by 2 bases and J by 5 bases, leaving 11 bases between them. The germline CDR1 and CDR2 sequences are KGHDR and SFDVKD. The CDR3 runs 14 residues. CDR3 in amino acids: CATSDSGTGTEAFF. The CDR3 region has the DNA TGTGCCACCAGTGATTCAGGAACAGGGACTGAAGCTTTCTTT.

This clone was counted a few times. The genes are TRBV5-1 and TRBJ2-3, with D possibly matching TRBD1 (5 bases). Trimming removed 0 bases at V and 3 bases at J, with 11 bases between. In germline, CDR1 is SGHRS, CDR2 YFSETQ. The CDR3 is 15 amino acids. CDR3 coding DNA: TGCGCCAGCAGCTTGGGAGAGTCAGGGACAGATACGCAGTATTTT. It encodes CASSLGESGTDTQYF.

The chain joins TRBV11-3 to TRBJ2-7; no reliable D call. Trimming cost V 3 bases and J 6 bases, with 9 bases left between them. The germline gives CDR1 SGHNT, CDR2 YENEEA. The CDR3 sequence is 12 residues long. The CDR3 sequence is CASSLTSGEQYF. The CDR3 DNA follows: TGTGCCAGCAGCTTGACGTCGGGCGAGCAGTACTTC.

The rearrangement links TRBV7-2 to TRBJ2-5; tentatively, D is TRBD2 (5 bases). Germline loops: CDR1 SGHTA, CDR2 FQGNSA. The CDR3 runs 13 residues. V was trimmed by 5 bases and J by 6 bases, leaving 13 bases between them. This CDR3 is CASSLPPGKTQYF. The CDR3 bases are TGTGCCAGCAGCCTGCCCCCGGGGAAGACCCAGTACTTC.

The J gene is TRBJ1-6, the V gene TRBV30; maybe TRBD1 (6 bases). The CDR3 loop spans 15 amino acids. Germline loops: CDR1 GTSNPN, CDR2 SVGIG (reference sequence). V was pared by 4 bases and J by 2 bases, with 12 bases between. The CDR3 here is CAWTQGLAYNSPLHF. As DNA, the CDR3 is TGTGCCTGGACTCAGGGGCTGGCCTATAATTCACCCCTCCACTTT. The entire variable domain, with the rest obtained from reference TRBV30 and TRBJ1-6, is as follows: SQTIHQWPATLVQPVGSPLSLECTVEGTSNPNLYWYRQAAGRGLQLLFYSVGIGQISSEVPQNLSASRPQDRQFILSSKKLLLSDSGFYLCAWTQGLAYNSPLHFGNGTRLTVT.

The V and J genes are TRBV5-4 and TRBJ2-5, with 14 bases matching TRBD2. Germline loops: CDR1 SGHNT, CDR2 YYREEE (reference sequence). CDR3 length: 17 amino acids. The junction had 6 bases not matched to a gene; V was cut back by 3 bases and J by 2 bases. The CDR3 reads CASSSPTSGRVQETQYF. The CDR3 nucleotides are TGTGCCAGCAGCTCCCCGACTAGCGGGAGGGTACAAGAGACCCAGTACTTC.

The chain is built from TRBV7-9 and TRBJ2-2; D is ambiguous. The germline gives CDR1 SEHNR, CDR2 FQNEAQ (reference sequence). This CDR3 has 13 residues. Trimming took 3 bases from V and 8 from J, leaving 10 bases between them. The chain's CDR3 is CASSFLLSGELFF. The CDR3 DNA reads TGTGCCAGCAGCTTTCTTTTGTCGGGGGAGCTGTTTTTT. The full variable domain, rest sourced from reference TRBV7-9 and TRBJ2-2, is DTGVSQNPRHKITKRGQNVTFRCDPISEHNRLYWYRQTLGQGPEFLTYFQNEAQLEKSRLLSDRFSAERPKGSFSTLEIQRTEQGDSAMYLCASSFLLSGELFFGEGSRLTVL.

This sequence joins TRBV4-3 and TRBJ2-3, with unresolved D. Between the trimmed V and J ends, which lost 0 bases and 8 bases, there was a span of 15 bases. This CDR3 has 15 amino acids. The V gene's germline CDR1 is LGHNA and CDR2 YSLEER. CDR3: CASSQDLAAPGTQYF. For the CDR3, the DNA is TGCGCCAGCAGCCAAGATTTGGCGGCCCCGGGTACGCAGTATTTT.

The chain combines TRBV6-6 with TRBJ1-4; the D gene is possibly TRBD1 (5 bases). In germline, CDR1 is MNHNY, CDR2 SVGAGI (reference sequence). The CDR3 covers 15 residues. Deletions cut 4 bases from V and 2 bases from J, with 11 bases between. CDR3 sequence reads: CASSFKGKTNEKLFF. The CDR3 DNA reads as TGTGCCAGCAGTTTCAAGGGGAAGACTAATGAAAAACTGTTTTTT.

This chain connects TRBV6-5 to TRBJ1-2; no definite D call. Per the germline V gene, CDR1 is MNHEY and CDR2 is SVGAGI. The CDR3 extends over 16 amino acids. Trimming removed 4 bases from V and 3 bases from J, with 18 bases in between. This CDR3 is CASSSPNVPTYYGYTF. In DNA, the CDR3 is TGTGCCAGCAGTTCCCCCAACGTTCCTACTTACTATGGCTACACCTTC.

The CDR3 DNA follows: TGCGCCAGCAGCTTGGCCGTAGGGGCGATCTACGAGCAGTACTTC. This sequence encodes CASSLAVGAIYEQYF. The rearrangement joins TRBV5-1 to TRBJ2-7, with D possibly matching TRBD1 (5 bases). From germline, CDR1 is SGHRS and CDR2 YFSETQ. Trimming stripped 0 bases from V and 3 bases from J, with 13 bases between. This CDR3 contains 15 residues. The entire variable domain, with the rest obtained from reference TRBV5-1 and TRBJ2-7, is as follows: KAGVTQTPRYLIKTRGQQVTLSCSPISGHRSVSWYQQTPGQGLQFLFEYFSETQRNKGNFPGRFSGRQFSNSRSEMNVSTLELGDSALYLCASSLAVGAIYEQYFGPGTRLTVT.

The V call is TRBV28, the J call TRBJ1-1, with 8 bases that match TRBD1. CDR1 and CDR2 from the germline V gene are MDHEN and SYDVKM. This CDR3 has 14 amino acids. V dropped 3 bases and J dropped 7; count of bases not matched to a gene: 7. The CDR3 reads CASSFGRGRDEAFF. Here the CDR3 DNA reads TGTGCCAGCAGTTTCGGCAGGGGGCGGGATGAAGCTTTCTTT. The variable domain in full, completed from reference TRBV28 and TRBJ1-1, reads DVKVTQSSRYLVKRTGEKVFLECVQDMDHENMFWYRQDPGLGLRLIYFSYDVKMKEKGDIPEGYSVSREKKERFSLILESASTNQTSMYLCASSFGRGRDEAFFGQGTRLTVV.

This chain joins TRBV14 and TRBJ1-2; TRBD1 matches 8 bases. CDR1 is SGHDN and CDR2 is FVKESK in the germline V gene. This CDR3 comprises 16 residues. Trimming removed 4 bases from V and 5 bases from J; junction bases left unmatched: 12. CDR3 sequence: CASSPSGDRGRYGYTF. CDR3 nucleotide sequence: TGTGCCAGCAGCCCATCCGGCGACAGGGGAAGGTATGGCTACACCTTC. Looking up the rest from reference TRBV14 and TRBJ1-2 gives the full variable domain: EAGVTQFPSHSVIEKGQTVTLRCDPISGHDNLYWYRRVMGKEIKFLLHFVKESKQDESGMPNNRFLAERTGGTYSTLKVQPAELEDSGVYFCASSPSGDRGRYGYTFGSGTRLTVV.

The rearrangement links TRBV18 to TRBJ2-7; TRBD2 matches at 8 bases. This CDR3 spans 15 amino acids. Trimming at V came to 5 bases and at J to 2 bases, leaving 8 bases not matched to a gene. CDR1 is KGHSH and CDR2 is LQKENI in the germline V gene. The chain's CDR3 is CASSTTSGPTYEQYF. The CDR3 coding sequence is TGTGCCAGCTCAACAACTAGCGGACCTACCTACGAGCAGTACTTC. Full variable domain (missing parts from reference TRBV18 and TRBJ2-7): NAGVMQNPRHLVRRRGQEARLRCSPMKGHSHVYWYRQLPEEGLKFMVYLQKENIIDESGMPKERFSAEFPKEGPSILRIQQVVRGDSAAYFCASSTTSGPTYEQYFGPGTRLTVT.

This clone showed up just once. The chain recombines TRBV4-3 with TRBJ1-4, with a tentative D call TRBD1 (6 bases). Germline assignment: CDR1 LGHNA and CDR2 YSLEER. This CDR3 is built from 15 residues. The ends were cut back, 8 bases at V and 0 bases at J, with 13 bases in the middle. The CDR3, as DNA: TGCGCCAGCGCCAGGGGACCTGCAACTAATGAAAAACTGTTTTTT. It encodes CASARGPATNEKLFF.

This rearrangement joins TRBV7-2 to TRBJ2-7, with 7 bases aligning to TRBD1. CDR1 is SGHTA, CDR2 FQGNSA, per germline. The CDR3 contains 13 residues. V gave up 5 bases and J gave up 7 bases; unmatched junction bases: 8. The DNA of the CDR3 is TGTGCCAGCAGCGTAAACAGGGGTTGGGAGCAGTACTTC. This gives the protein CASSVNRGWEQYF.

As regards this clone: The identical CDR3 is also encoded by other nucleotide sequences in the sample. The CDR3: CASSLTANYGYTF. The CDR3 region has the DNA TGTGCCAGCAGCCTGACAGCTAACTATGGCTACACCTTC. V gene TRBV6-6 combines with J gene TRBJ1-2; tentatively, D is TRBD1 (5 bases). Germline lookup yields CDR1 MNHNY and CDR2 SVGAGI (reference sequence). The CDR3 runs 13 residues. The V gene lost 6 bases and the J gene lost 0 bases, with 8 bases spanning the gap.

This chain uses TRBV9 with TRBJ1-1; D gene unclear. Germline CDR1 reads SGDLS; CDR2 reads YYNGEE. This CDR3 comprises 14 residues. The V end lost 1 base, the J end lost 2 bases, and 9 bases lay between the germline ends. The chain's CDR3 is CASSVLQENTEAFF. DNA for the CDR3: TGTGCCAGCAGCGTACTTCAGGAAAACACTGAAGCTTTCTTT.

In this sample, this clone turned up once. This CDR3 is CASSFLPTSGGASTGELFF. DNA of the CDR3: TGTGCCAGCAGCTTCCTCCCGACTAGCGGGGGCGCTAGCACCGGGGAGCTGTTTTTT. The genes are TRBV7-2 and TRBJ2-2, with 12 bases matching TRBD2. Germline CDR1 and CDR2: SGHTA and FQGNSA. The ends lost 3 bases at V and 4 bases at J; junction bases unmatched: 12. The CDR3 runs to 19 residues.

CDR3 in DNA: TGTGCCATCAGCGGACAGGGGAACAATCAGCCCCAGCATTTT. Its translation: CAISGQGNNQPQHF. This chain joins TRBV10-3 and TRBJ1-5, with 9 nucleotides matching TRBD1. The CDR3 runs to 14 residues. Germline assignment: CDR1 ENHRY and CDR2 SYGVKD. Unmatched junction bases numbered 3, after V lost 6 bases and J lost 3 bases.

The chain joins TRBV5-4 to TRBJ2-3; D is perhaps TRBD2 (5 bases). V was clipped by 4 bases and J by 0 bases, with 9 bases between them. The CDR3 has 14 amino acids. The germline V gene has CDR1 SGHNT and CDR2 YYREEE (reference sequence). In DNA form, the CDR3 reads TGTGCCAGCAGCCCCCGGACTAGCACAGATACGCAGTATTTT. Translation gives CASSPRTSTDTQYF.

This chain joins TRBV6-2 or TRBV6-3 and TRBJ1-2; weak D call: TRBD1 (5 bases). The CDR3 is 14 residues long. Trimming removed 5 bases from V and 2 bases from J, with 12 bases in between. Germline V gene sequence: CDR1 MNHEY, CDR2 SVGEGT. CDR3 bases: TGTGCCAGCAGTAGGACGGGGGGAAACTATGGCTACACCTTC. This codes for CASSRTGGNYGYTF.

The chain combines TRBV7-3 with TRBJ1-2; possible D gene TRBD1, 6 bases. CDR1 is SGHTA, CDR2 FQGTGA, per germline. This CDR3 is built from 14 residues. V was trimmed by 0 bases and J by 6 bases, leaving 11 bases between them. CDR3 loop: CASSLTAAGDGYTF. The CDR3 region has the DNA TGTGCCAGCAGCTTAACGGCGGCAGGGGATGGCTACACCTTC.

V gene TRBV3-1 (or the pseudogene TRBV3-2) combines with J gene TRBJ1-3; TRBD1 matches 7 bases. Trimming took 3 bases from V and 0 from J; bases not matched to a gene: 2. CDR1 is LGHDT and CDR2 is YNNKEL in the germline V gene (reference sequence). CDR3 size: 15 residues. CDR3 amino acids: CASSQDRLSGNTIYF. The CDR3 region has the DNA TGTGCCAGCAGCCAGGACAGGCTCTCTGGAAACACCATATATTTT.

This clone occurred many times. The V and J genes are TRBV2 and TRBJ2-1, with 11 bases identical to TRBD2. The V and J ends lost 4 bases and 4 bases, in that order; junction bases with no gene match: 3. Germline V gene data show CDR1 as SNHLY and CDR2 as FYNNEI. The CDR3 totals 15 residues. This CDR3 is CASSAGTSGYNEQFF. CDR3 nucleotide sequence: TGTGCCAGCAGTGCCGGGACTAGCGGTTACAATGAGCAGTTCTTC. The variable domain in full, with the rest retrieved from reference TRBV2 and TRBJ2-1, is EPEVTQTPSHQVTQMGQEVILRCVPISNHLYFYWYRQILGQKVEFLVSFYNNEISEKSEIFDDQFSVERPDGSNFTLKIRSTKLEDSAMYFCASSAGTSGYNEQFFGPGTRLTVL.

This sequence joins TRBV19 and TRBJ2-3; possibly TRBD1 for D (7 bases). Trimming cost V 6 bases and J 8 bases, with 24 bases left between them. Germline V gene lookup returns CDR1 LNHDA and CDR2 SQIVND (reference sequence). This CDR3 spans 16 amino acids. The CDR3 sequence is CASSSPGPGGSGTQYF. In nucleotides, the CDR3 is TGTGCCAGTAGCTCACCGGGACCAGGGGGGTCAGGTACGCAGTATTTT.